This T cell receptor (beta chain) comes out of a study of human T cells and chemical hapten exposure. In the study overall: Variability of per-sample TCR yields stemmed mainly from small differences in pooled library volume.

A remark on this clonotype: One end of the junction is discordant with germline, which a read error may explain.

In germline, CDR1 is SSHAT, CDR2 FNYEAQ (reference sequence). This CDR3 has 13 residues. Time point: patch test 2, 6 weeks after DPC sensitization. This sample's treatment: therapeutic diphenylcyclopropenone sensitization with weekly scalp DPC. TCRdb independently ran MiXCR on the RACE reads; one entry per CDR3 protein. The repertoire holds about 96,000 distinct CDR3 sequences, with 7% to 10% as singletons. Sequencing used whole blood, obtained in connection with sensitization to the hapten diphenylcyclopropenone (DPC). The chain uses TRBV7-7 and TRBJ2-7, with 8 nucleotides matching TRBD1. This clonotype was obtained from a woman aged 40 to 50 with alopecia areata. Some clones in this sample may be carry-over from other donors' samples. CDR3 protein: CASSSDRGHEQYF. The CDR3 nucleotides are TGTGCTAGCAGTTCAGACAGGGGTCACGAGCAGTACTTC.